The following is a TCR beta chain sequence with its context. The V gene lost 0 bases and the J gene lost 1 base, with 5 bases spanning the gap. The CDR3 sequence is 14 residues long. In germline, CDR1 is SGDLS, CDR2 YYNGEE. The data were obtained in a study of blood T cell repertoires in COVID-19. Study information: The United States, Italy and Spain supplied acute and convalescent COVID-19 samples. Sample material is recorded as cDNA or gDNA derived from T cells, B-cell-depleted T cells, or PBMCs.

Original analysis: Scientists estimated how many nucleated cells there were by amplifying reference gene primers. Method: immunoSEQ multiplex PCR; TCRdb's copy keeps in-frame clones and lacks some. The V and J calls and the clone size are those of that table, but D and trimming were determined from the DNA. The sample shows over 400,000 clones, 86% of them seen only once. Sequencing input: peripheral blood. The chain employs TRBV9 and TRBJ2-1, with D hard to call. The TCR sequence derives from a woman aged 25-40 years with active or convalescent COVID-19. CDR3 residues: CASSVAVSYNEQFF. The CDR3, as DNA: TGTGCCAGCAGCGTAGCGGTTTCCTACAATGAGCAGTTCTTC.